The source of this T cell receptor beta chain is a study of blood T cell repertoires in COVID-19. V shed 3 bases and J shed 0 bases, with 9 bases lying between them. The CDR3 runs to 15 residues. Germline V gene sequence: CDR1 SGHTA, CDR2 FQGNSA. Generated by immunoSEQ multiplex PCR, the TCRdb table keeps only in-frame clones and is missing some. The table has about 300,000 clones, around 86% seen once. Sequenced: PBMCs or T cells enriched from blood (not recorded which). The TCR sequence derives from a woman aged 18 to 35 who had recovered from COVID-19. The V gene is TRBV7-2, the J gene TRBJ2-1; D may be TRBD1 (5 bases). This chain's CDR3 is CASSLGPVSYNEQFF. The CDR3 nucleotides read TGTGCCAGCAGCTTGGGGCCAGTCTCCTACAATGAGCAGTTCTTC.